This T cell receptor (beta chain) was sequenced in a study of blood T cell repertoires in COVID-19. This clone came up once. In Seattle, patients joined the study during active infection and were tracked longitudinally. V was cut by 5 bases and J by 4 bases, with 12 bases left in between. CDR1 and CDR2 (germline): MNHEY, SVGAGI. The CDR3 extends over 14 amino acids. Methods used by the authors: Reference gene primer amplification gave nucleated cell count estimates. Libraries were prepared by immunoSEQ multiplex PCR; TCRdb keeps only in-frame clonotypes and omits some of them. D and trimming come from the DNA, and the V and J calls and clone size come from that table. The sample shows 250,000 to 350,000 clones, 65% to 85% of them seen only once.

What was sequenced was peripheral blood. The chain links TRBV6-5 to TRBJ1-3, with D tentatively TRBD1 (6 bases). This TCR derives from a human donor with COVID-19, enrolled during active disease. The donor label of this sample is uncertain. The CDR3 spells CASSTGLPGNTIYF. CDR3 nucleotides: TGTGCCAGCAGTACAGGGCTCCCGGGAAACACCATATATTTT.